A few counts support the clone carrying this TCR beta chain. The junction had 5 bases not matched to a gene; V was cut back by 5 bases and J by 0 bases. The V gene's germline CDR1 is SGDLS and CDR2 YYNGEE. CDR3 length equals 16 residues. The data stem from a study of OX40 agonist ivuxolimab in advanced cancers. Generated by immunoSEQ multiplex PCR, the TCRdb table keeps only in-frame clones and is missing some. The sample has tens of thousands of clones; over 80% are singletons. The source of this sequence is an adult with an advanced solid tumor such as melanoma, head and neck, liver or kidney cancer. J is TRBJ2-2 and V is TRBV9; the match to TRBD2 covers 9 bases. Sequencing was performed on CD4+ or CD8+ T cells sorted from blood, taken in a trial of the OX40 agonist ivuxolimab. CDR3 sequence (DNA): TGTGCCAGCAGTGAGGCGGGAGGGGCGAACACCGGGGAGCTGTTTTTT. Protein: CASSEAGGANTGELFF.